The present T cell receptor beta chain was sequenced within a study of T cell responses to AZD1222 COVID-19 vaccine. Study findings and constraints: Breadth and depth of Spike-specific TCRs rose after two AZD1222 doses. Repertoires were sampled only after the peak T cell response. Donors skewed white British and female; clonal diversity was possibly underestimated.

With 5 bases clipped from V and 0 bases from J, the junction kept 6 bases outside the gene matches. CDR3 length equals 15 residues. Germline lookup yields CDR1 LGHDT and CDR2 YNNKEL (reference sequence). The table came from immunoSEQ multiplex PCR; TCRdb's copy has only in-frame clones and leaves some out. The data show 95,000 to 150,000 clones, with 85% to 90% seen just once and roughly 7.7% held by the top ten. Details on this clone: As yet, its antigen is unknown.

The V gene is TRBV3-1 (or the pseudogene TRBV3-2), the J gene TRBJ1-1, with 7 bases fitting TRBD1. The sequenced sample was peripheral blood, obtained on day 0 of AZD1222 vaccination. The clonotype comes from an adult in good health. The CDR3 here is CASSTRTGVNTEAFF. In DNA, the CDR3 is TGTGCCAGCAGCACCCGGACAGGAGTGAACACTGAAGCTTTCTTT.